The sequence of this T cell receptor beta chain was determined in a study of blood T cell repertoires in COVID-19 (dated by TCRdb to about 2020). A note on the overall study: Samples from collaborators originated in the United States, Italy and Spain and spanned both the acute and convalescent phases of COVID-19. Samples came from the ongoing ImmuneRACE study (first 160 participants) plus 1,254 subjects from 6 global collaborators. The sample metadata nearly always contained a de-identified subject ID, COVID-19 status, age in years and sex. HLA class I and class II types, where available, came from metadata supplied by the sample provider rather than from assay-based typing. The material from the prospective study consisted of cDNA or gDNA derived from T cells, B-cell-depleted T cells, or PBMCs. The repertoires were released in a freely available public database meant as a resource for research on the immune response to SARS-CoV-2. Deeply sampled blood TCRbeta repertoires from subjects exposed to, actively infected with, or recovered from COVID-19 were included in the dataset. Overall study outcomes, separate from this receptor: How much clinical and demographic metadata was included differed by source and by participant, and the metadata was provided uncurated.

The immunoSEQ Assay, a bias-controlled multiplex PCR, was used to amplify TCRbeta CDR3 regions from genomic DNA. The source study handled its data this way. The number of nucleated cells in each sample was estimated by amplification of reference gene primers within the assay. To quantify the absolute abundance of each unique TCRbeta CDR3 rearrangement, sequence reads were collapsed and filtered. Productive Simpson clonality was computed per sample as the square root of Simpson's diversity index over productive rearrangements. Here the immuneACCESS table is served through TCRdb, limited to in-frame sequences with V and J called. Missing clones are a known gap in these copies; in checked studies unresolved V genes cover under half, and the rest lacks a known reason. Clone size and V and J calls were adopted from that table, with D and trimming inferred from the DNA. The sample table contains about 99,000 clones; only one count was recorded for roughly 84% of them. Roughly 2% of the sample is held by the ten biggest clonotypes.

Collaborating institutions collected whole blood in K2EDTA tubes following their own protocols. For TCRbeta analysis, collaborators shipped samples as frozen whole blood, isolated PBMCs, or DNA extracted from either of those sample types. Note on this clone: There is no known antigen for this receptor. One base away there is no much larger clone; base qualities are not given.

The germline V gene provides CDR1 MDHEN and CDR2 SYDVKM. V was cut back by 3 bases and J by 8 bases, leaving a gap of 7 bases between them. The CDR3 runs 11 amino acids, cysteine and phenylalanine included. Only CDR3 DNA is held: 33 bases, read in frame from base 1. Sample: peripheral blood. The clonotype was recovered from a man in his sixties or seventies with active or convalescent COVID-19. The chain is assembled from TRBV28 and TRBJ1-2; no D gene can be assigned with confidence. The CDR3 is CASSLAAGYTF. The sequenced DNA is TGTGCCAGCAGTTTGGCCGCCGGCTACACCTTC.